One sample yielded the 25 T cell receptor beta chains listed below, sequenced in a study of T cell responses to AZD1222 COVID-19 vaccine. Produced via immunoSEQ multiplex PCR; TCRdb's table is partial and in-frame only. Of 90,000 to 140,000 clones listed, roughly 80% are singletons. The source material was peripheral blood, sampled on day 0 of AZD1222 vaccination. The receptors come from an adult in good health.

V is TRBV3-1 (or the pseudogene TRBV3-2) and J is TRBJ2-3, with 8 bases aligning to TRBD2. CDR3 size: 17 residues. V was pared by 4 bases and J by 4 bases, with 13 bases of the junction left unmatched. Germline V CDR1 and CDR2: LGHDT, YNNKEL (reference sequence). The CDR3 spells CASSRQPGTRAADTQYF. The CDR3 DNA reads TGTGCCAGCAGCCGCCAACCCGGGACTAGGGCGGCAGATACGCAGTATTTT.

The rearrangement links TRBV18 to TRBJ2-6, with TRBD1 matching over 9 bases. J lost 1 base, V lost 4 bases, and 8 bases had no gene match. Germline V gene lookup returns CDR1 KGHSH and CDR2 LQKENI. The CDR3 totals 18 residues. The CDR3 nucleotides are TGTGCCAGCTCACGAACCGGGACAGGGTGGTCTGGGGCCAACGTCCTGACTTTC. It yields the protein CASSRTGTGWSGANVLTF.

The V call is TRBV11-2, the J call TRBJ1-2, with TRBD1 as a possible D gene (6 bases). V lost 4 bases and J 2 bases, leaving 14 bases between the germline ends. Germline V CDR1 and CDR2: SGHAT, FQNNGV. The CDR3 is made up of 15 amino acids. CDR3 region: CASSSTGGKNYGYTF. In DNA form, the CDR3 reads TGTGCCAGCAGCTCTACGGGGGGCAAAAACTATGGCTACACCTTC. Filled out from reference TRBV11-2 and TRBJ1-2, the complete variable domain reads EAGVAQSPRYKIIEKRQSVAFWCNPISGHATLYWYQQILGQGPKLLIQFQNNGVVDDSQLPKDRFSAERLKGVDSTLKIQPAKLEDSAVYLCASSSTGGKNYGYTFGSGTRLTVV.

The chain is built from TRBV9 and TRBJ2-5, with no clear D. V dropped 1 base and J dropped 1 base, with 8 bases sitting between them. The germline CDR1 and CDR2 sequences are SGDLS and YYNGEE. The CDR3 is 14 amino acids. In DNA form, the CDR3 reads TGTGCCAGCAGCGTAAGCTCTTCCCAAGAGACCCAGTACTTC. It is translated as CASSVSSSQETQYF.

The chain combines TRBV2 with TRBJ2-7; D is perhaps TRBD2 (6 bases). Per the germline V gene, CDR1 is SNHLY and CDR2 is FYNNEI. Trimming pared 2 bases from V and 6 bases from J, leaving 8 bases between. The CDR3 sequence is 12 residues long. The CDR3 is CASSEQGGEQYF. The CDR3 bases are TGTGCCAGCAGTGAACAGGGAGGCGAGCAGTACTTC.

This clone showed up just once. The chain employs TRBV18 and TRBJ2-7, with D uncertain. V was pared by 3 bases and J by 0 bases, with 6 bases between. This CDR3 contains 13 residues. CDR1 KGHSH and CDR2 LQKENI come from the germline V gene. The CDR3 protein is CASSPPSSYEQYF. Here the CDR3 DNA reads TGTGCCAGCTCACCCCCGAGCTCCTACGAGCAGTACTTC.

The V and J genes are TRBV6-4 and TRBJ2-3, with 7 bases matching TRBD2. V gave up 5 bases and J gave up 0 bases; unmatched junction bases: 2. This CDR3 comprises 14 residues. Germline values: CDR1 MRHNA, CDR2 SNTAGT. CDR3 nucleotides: TGTGCCAGCAGTAAGCGGGACAGCACAGATACGCAGTATTTT. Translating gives CASSKRDSTDTQYF.

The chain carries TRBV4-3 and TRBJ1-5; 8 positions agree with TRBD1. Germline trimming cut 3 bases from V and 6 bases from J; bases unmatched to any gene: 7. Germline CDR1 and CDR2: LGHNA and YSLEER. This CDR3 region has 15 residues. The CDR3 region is CASSQTGQGAQPQHF. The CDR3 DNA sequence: TGCGCCAGCAGCCAGACAGGACAGGGTGCTCAGCCCCAGCATTTT.

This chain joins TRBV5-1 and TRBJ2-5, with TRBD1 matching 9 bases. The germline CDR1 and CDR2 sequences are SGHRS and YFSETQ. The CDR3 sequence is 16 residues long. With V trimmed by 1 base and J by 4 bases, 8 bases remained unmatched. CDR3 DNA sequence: TGCGCCAGCAGCTTGACCGGGACAGGGAACCGAGAGACCCAGTACTTC. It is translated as CASSLTGTGNRETQYF.

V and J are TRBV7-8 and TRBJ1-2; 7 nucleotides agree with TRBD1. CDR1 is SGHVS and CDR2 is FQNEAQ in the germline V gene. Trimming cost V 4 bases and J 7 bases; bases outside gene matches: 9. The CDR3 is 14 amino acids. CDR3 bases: TGTGCCAGCAGCTCCGTAGAGGGGGCAGGTGGCTACACCTTC. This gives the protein CASSSVEGAGGYTF.

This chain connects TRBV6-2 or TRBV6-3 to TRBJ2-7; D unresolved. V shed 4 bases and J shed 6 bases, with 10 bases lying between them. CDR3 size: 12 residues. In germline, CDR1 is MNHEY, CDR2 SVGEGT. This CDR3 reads CASSFVWGEQYF. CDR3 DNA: TGTGCCAGCAGTTTTGTCTGGGGCGAGCAGTACTTC.

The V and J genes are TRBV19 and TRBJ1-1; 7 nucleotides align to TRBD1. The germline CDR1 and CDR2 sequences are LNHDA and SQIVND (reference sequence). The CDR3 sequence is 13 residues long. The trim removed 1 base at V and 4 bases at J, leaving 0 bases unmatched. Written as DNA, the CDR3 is TGTGCCAGTAGTATAGGACAGGGCACTGAAGCTTTCTTT. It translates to CASSIGQGTEAFF. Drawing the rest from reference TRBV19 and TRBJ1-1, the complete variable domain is DGGITQSPKYLFRKEGQNVTLSCEQNLNHDAMYWYRQDPGQGLRLIYYSQIVNDFQKGDIAEGYSVSREKKESFPLTVTSAQKNPTAFYLCASSIGQGTEAFFGQGTRLTVV.

CDR3: CAITDQGSGANVLTF. CDR3 DNA sequence: TGTGCCATCACCGACCAGGGGTCTGGGGCCAACGTCCTGACTTTC. This chain uses TRBV10-3 with TRBJ2-6, with D maybe TRBD1 (6 bases). V lost 7 bases and J lost 1, with 11 bases in between. Germline V gene lookup returns CDR1 ENHRY and CDR2 SYGVKD. The CDR3 spans 15 residues.

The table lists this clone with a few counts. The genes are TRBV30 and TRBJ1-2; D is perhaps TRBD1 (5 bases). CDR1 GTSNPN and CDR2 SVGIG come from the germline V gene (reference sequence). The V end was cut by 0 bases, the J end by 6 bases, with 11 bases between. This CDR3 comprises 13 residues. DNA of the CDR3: TGTGCCTGGAGTGTGTCGGGACGGGATGGCTACACCTTC. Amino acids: CAWSVSGRDGYTF.

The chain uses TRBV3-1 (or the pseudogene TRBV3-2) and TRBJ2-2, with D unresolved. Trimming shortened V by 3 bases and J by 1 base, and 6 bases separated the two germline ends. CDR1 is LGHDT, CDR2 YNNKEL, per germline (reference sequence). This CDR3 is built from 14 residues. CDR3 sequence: CASSHTQNTGELFF. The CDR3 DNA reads TGTGCCAGCAGCCATACACAGAACACCGGGGAGCTGTTTTTT.

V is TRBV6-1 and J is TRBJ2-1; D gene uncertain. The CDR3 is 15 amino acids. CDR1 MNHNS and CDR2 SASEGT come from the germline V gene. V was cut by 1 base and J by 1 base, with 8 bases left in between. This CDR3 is CASSEEDGSYNEQFF. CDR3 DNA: TGTGCCAGCAGTGAAGAGGACGGTTCCTACAATGAGCAGTTCTTC.

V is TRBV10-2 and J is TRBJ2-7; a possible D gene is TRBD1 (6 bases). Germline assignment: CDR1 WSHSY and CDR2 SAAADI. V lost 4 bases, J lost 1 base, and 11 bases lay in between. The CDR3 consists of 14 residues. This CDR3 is CASSGQGLSYEQYF. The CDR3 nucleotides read TGCGCCAGCAGTGGCCAGGGGCTTTCCTACGAGCAGTACTTC.

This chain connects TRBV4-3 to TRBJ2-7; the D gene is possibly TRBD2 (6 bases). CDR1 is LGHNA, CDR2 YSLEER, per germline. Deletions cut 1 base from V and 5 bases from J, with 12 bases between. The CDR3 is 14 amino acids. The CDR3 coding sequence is TGCGCCAGCAGCCAAGGGGGTTGGGGGGACGAGCAGTACTTC. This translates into CASSQGGWGDEQYF.

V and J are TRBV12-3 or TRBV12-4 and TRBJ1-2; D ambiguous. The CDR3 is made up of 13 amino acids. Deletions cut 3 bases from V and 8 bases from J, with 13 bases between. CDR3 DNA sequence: TGTGCCAGCAGTTTCCAGAAATCCGCGGGCTACACCTTC. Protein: CASSFQKSAGYTF.

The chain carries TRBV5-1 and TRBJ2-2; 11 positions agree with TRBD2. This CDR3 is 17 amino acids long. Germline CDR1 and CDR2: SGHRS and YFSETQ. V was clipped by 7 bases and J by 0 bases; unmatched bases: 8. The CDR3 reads CASRLAGGFSNTGELFF. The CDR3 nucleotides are TGCGCCAGCCGCCTAGCGGGGGGATTTTCGAACACCGGGGAGCTGTTTTTT. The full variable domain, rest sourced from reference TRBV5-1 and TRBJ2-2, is KAGVTQTPRYLIKTRGQQVTLSCSPISGHRSVSWYQQTPGQGLQFLFEYFSETQRNKGNFPGRFSGRQFSNSRSEMNVSTLELGDSALYLCASRLAGGFSNTGELFFGEGSRLTVL.

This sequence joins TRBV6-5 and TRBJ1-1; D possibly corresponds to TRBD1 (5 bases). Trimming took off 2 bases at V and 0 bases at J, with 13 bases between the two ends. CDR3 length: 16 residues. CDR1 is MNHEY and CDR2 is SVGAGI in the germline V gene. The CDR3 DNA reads TGTGCCAGCAGTTACGGGACCCTCTTCATGAACACTGAAGCTTTCTTT. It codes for CASSYGTLFMNTEAFF.

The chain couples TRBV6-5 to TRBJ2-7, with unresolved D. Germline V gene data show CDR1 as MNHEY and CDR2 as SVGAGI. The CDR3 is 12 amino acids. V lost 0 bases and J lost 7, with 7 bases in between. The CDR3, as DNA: TGTGCCAGCAGTTACTCGACGGGTGAGCAGTACTTC. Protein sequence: CASSYSTGEQYF.

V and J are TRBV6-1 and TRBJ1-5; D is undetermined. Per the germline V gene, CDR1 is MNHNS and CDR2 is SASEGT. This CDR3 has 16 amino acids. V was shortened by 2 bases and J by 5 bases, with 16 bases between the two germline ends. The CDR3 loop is CASSERLGVGYQPQHF. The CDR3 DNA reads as TGTGCCAGCAGTGAACGGCTCGGGGTGGGGTATCAGCCCCAGCATTTT.

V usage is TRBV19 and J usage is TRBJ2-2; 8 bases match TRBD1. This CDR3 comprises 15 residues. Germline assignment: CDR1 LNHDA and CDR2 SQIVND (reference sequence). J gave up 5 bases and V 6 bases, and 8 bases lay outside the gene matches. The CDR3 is CASSRRTGRTGELFF. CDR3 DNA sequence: TGTGCCAGTAGCAGAAGGACAGGGAGAACCGGGGAGCTGTTTTTT.

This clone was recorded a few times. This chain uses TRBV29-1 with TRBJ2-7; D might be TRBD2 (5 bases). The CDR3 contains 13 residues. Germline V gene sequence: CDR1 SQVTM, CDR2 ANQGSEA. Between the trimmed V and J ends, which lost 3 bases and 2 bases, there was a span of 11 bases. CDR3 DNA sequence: TGCAGCGTTGAGAGTAGGAGGACCTACGAGCAGTACTTC. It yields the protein CSVESRRTYEQYF.